This T cell receptor beta chain came from a study of OX40 agonist ivuxolimab in advanced cancers. Study overall: Ivuxolimab doses were 0.01, 0.1, 0.3, 1.5, 3 or 10 mg/kg every 2 weeks. Under the entry rules, prior anti-PD-1, anti-PD-L1 or anti-CTLA-4 therapy was allowed, and about 40% had some.

Germline V gene sequence: CDR1 SEHNR, CDR2 FQNEAQ (reference sequence). Germline trimming cut 4 bases from V and 7 bases from J; bases unmatched to any gene: 16. The CDR3 extends over 19 amino acids. This clone was detected only once. Its antigen is not known. Collection of blood occurred at baseline, at cycle 4 day 1, and at cycle 7 day 1. Study results and caveats: Circulating CD4+ and CD8+ T cells showed clonal expansion by week 6 at 0.1 to 3.0 mg/kg.

The repertoire was sequenced with immunoSEQ multiplex PCR; TCRdb's copy has only in-frame clones and lacks some. The sample includes around 94,000 clones, 90% to 95% of them seen just once. The starting material was CD4+ or CD8+ T cells sorted from blood, obtained in a trial of the OX40 agonist ivuxolimab. The chain employs TRBV7-9 and TRBJ2-1; TRBD2 aligns across 13 bases. The sequence derives from an adult with an advanced solid tumor such as melanoma, head and neck, liver or kidney cancer. CDR3 nucleotide sequence: TGTGCCAGCAGCTCTACGAAAGGTAGGACTAGCGGGAGTGAGAATGAGCAGTTCTTC. Translated: CASSSTKGRTSGSENEQFF.